This T cell receptor (beta chain) was documented in a study of T-cell memory formation after mild COVID-19. Study-level findings and limits: Prior to infection, memory already included some responding clones, suggesting cross-reactive memory joined.

TCRdb used MiXCR to reprocess the 5' RACE reads, holding one entry per CDR3 protein. The table includes around 90,000 distinct CDR3 sequences, roughly 15% detected once. The CDR3 sequence is 16 residues long. The germline V gene has CDR1 SGHVS and CDR2 FNYEAQ. Trimming removed 5 bases at V and 4 bases at J, with 20 bases between. Worth noting for this clonotype: The antigen is unknown.

The sequenced material came from PBMCs or a T cell subset sorted from them (not recorded which). The source of this sequence is a man between 18 and 29 years old who had mild COVID-19 (a few samples of this study predate the infection). Cell type and time point are not known. The V and J genes are TRBV7-6 and TRBJ2-5, with D possibly matching TRBD2 (6 bases). This CDR3 is CASSHRGGRRGETQYF. CDR3 in DNA: TGTGCCAGCAGCCATCGGGGCGGACGGAGGGGAGAGACCCAGTACTTC.